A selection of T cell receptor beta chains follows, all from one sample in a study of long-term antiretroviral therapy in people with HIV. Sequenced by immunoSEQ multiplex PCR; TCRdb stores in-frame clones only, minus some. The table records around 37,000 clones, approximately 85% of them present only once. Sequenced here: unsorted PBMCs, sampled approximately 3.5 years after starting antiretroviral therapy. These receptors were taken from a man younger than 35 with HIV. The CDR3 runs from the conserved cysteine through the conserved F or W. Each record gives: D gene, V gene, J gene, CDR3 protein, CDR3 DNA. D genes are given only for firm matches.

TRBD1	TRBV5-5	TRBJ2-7	CASSLEGQGSNEQYF	TGTGCCAGCAGCTTAGAGGGACAGGGGTCCAACGAGCAGTACTTC
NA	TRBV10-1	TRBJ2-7	CASSSGGYEQYF	TGCGCCAGTAGTAGTGGGGGCTACGAGCAGTACTTC
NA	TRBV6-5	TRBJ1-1	CASRLGGGLNTEAFF	TGTGCCAGCAGACTCGGGGGAGGACTGAACACTGAAGCTTTCTTT
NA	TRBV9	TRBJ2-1	CASSDNFYNEQFF	TGTGCCAGCAGCGACAATTTTTACAATGAGCAGTTCTTC
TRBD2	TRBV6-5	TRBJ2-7	CASSYSGTREQYF	TGTGCCAGCAGTTACTCGGGGACTAGGGAGCAGTACTTC
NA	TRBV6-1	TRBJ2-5	CASSEGGHGETQYF	TGTGCCAGCAGTGAAGGCGGCCATGGAGAGACCCAGTACTTC
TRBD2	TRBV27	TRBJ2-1	CASSVLYGGGTYNEQFF	TGTGCCAGCAGTGTCCTTTATGGCGGGGGAACATACAATGAGCAGTTCTTC
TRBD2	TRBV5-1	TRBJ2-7	CASSLGNRQTSGSNYEQYF	TGCGCCAGCAGCTTGGGGAACCGACAGACTAGCGGATCGAACTACGAGCAGTACTTC
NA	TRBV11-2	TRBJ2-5	CASSPNTGAGETQYF	TGTGCCAGCAGCCCTAACACGGGGGCAGGGGAGACCCAGTACTTC
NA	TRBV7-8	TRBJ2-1	CASSLAPAYNEQFF	TGTGCCAGCAGCTTAGCGCCGGCCTACAATGAGCAGTTCTTC
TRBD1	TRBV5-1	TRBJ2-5	CASSLAGQVQETQYF	TGCGCCAGCAGCTTGGCCGGACAGGTCCAAGAGACCCAGTACTTC
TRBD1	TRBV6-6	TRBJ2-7	CASSYQQGASIYEQYF	TGTGCCAGCAGTTACCAACAGGGGGCATCGATCTACGAGCAGTACTTC
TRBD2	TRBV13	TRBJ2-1	CASSHGLADVYNEQFF	TGTGCCAGCAGCCATGGACTAGCGGACGTATACAATGAGCAGTTCTTC
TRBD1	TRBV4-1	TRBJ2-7	CASSGGQGANEQYF	TGCGCCAGCAGCGGGGGACAGGGGGCGAACGAGCAGTACTTC
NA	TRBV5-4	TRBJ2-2	CASSLGPTAGTGELFF	TGTGCCAGCAGCTTGGGGCCAACGGCTGGCACCGGGGAGCTGTTTTTT